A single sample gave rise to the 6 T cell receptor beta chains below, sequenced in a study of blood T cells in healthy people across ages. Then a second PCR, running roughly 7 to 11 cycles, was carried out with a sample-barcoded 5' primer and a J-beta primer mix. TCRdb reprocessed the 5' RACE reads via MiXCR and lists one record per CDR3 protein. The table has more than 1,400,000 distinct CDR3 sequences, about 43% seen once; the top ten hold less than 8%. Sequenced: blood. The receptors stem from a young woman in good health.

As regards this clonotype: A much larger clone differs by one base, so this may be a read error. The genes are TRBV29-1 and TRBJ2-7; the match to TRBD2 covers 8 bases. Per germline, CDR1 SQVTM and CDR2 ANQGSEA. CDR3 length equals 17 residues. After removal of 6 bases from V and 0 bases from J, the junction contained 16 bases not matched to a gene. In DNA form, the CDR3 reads TGCAGCGTGGCGGGGGGAACTATAGACTCCCTCTCCTACGAGCAGTACTTC. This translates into CSVAGGTIDSLSYEQYF.

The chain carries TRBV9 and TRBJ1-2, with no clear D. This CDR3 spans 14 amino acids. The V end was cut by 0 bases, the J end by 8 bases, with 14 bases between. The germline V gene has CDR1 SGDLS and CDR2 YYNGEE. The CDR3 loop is CASSVEAEGWGYTF. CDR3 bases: TGTGCCAGCAGCGTAGAGGCCGAAGGATGGGGCTACACCTTC.

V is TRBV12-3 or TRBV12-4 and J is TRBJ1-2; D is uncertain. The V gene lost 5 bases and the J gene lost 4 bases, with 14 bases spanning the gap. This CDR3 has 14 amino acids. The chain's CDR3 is CASSPKGRVYGYTF. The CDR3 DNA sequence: TGTGCCAGCAGTCCTAAAGGACGGGTCTATGGCTACACCTTC.

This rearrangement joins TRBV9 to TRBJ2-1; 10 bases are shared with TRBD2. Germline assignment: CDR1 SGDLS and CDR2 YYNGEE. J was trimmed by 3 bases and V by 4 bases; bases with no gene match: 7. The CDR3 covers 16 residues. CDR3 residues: CASSPRAGGDYNEQFF. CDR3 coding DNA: TGTGCCAGCAGCCCACGAGCGGGGGGGGACTACAATGAGCAGTTCTTC.

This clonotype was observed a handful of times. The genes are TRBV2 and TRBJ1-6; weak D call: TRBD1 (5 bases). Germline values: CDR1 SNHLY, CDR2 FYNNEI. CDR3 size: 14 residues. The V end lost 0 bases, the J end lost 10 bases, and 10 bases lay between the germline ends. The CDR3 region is CASSEARGGSPLHF. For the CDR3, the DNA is TGTGCCAGCAGTGAAGCGAGGGGTGGCTCACCCCTCCACTTT.

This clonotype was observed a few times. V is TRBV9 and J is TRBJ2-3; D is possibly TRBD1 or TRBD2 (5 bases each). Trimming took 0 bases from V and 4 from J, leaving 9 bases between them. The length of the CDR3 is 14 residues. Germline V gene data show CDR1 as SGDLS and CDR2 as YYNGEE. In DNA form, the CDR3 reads TGTGCCAGCAGCGTAGAAGGGGACGCAGATACGCAGTATTTT. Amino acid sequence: CASSVEGDADTQYF.